This T cell receptor beta chain comes out of a study of blood T cell repertoires in COVID-19 (dated by TCRdb to between 2020 and 2021). Study-wide context: The collaborator samples originated in the United States, Italy and Spain and spanned the acute and convalescent phases of COVID-19. The dataset comprised deeply sampled blood TCRbeta repertoires from subjects exposed to, actively infected with, or recovered from COVID-19. Where HLA class I and class II types were available, the types were taken from metadata supplied by the sample provider, not from assay-based typing. The prospective study material was composed of cDNA or gDNA derived from T cells, B-cell-depleted T cells, or PBMCs. A de-identified subject ID, COVID-19 status, age in years and sex were almost always included in the sample metadata. The samples were drawn from the first 160 participants of the ongoing ImmuneRACE study and from 950 to 1,500 subjects provided by 6 global collaborators. A freely available public database, intended as a resource for researchers studying the immune response to SARS-CoV-2, is where the repertoires were released.

This clone was seen a handful of times. Its specific antigen is unknown. Base qualities were left out, and no much larger clone turns up one base away. The paper as a whole reports these results and caveats: The quantity of clinical and demographic metadata differed by source and by participant and was supplied without curation.

In the prospective study, participants were 18 to 89 years old, resided in under 30 geographic areas of the United States, and were enrolled through a virtual design. Cohort assignment in the prospective study relied on participant-reported clinical history from a screening survey and a study questionnaire. In the prospective study, mobile phlebotomists collected whole blood, serum and a nasopharyngeal or oropharyngeal swab from each participant. Prospective study participants could optionally give additional blood draws and questionnaires over an approximately two-month period. Before DNA extraction, prospective study blood samples were shipped either frozen or at room temperature. The CDR1 and CDR2 encoded by the germline V gene are LGHNA and YNFKEQ. Trimming takes 5 bases from V and 9 bases from J, and the germline ends sit 14 bases apart. Including cysteine and phenylalanine, the CDR3 has 14 amino acids. Only the CDR3 portion is preserved as DNA: 42 bases, with reading frame beginning at the first base.

TCRbeta CDR3 regions were amplified from genomic DNA by means of the immunoSEQ Assay, a bias-controlled multiplex PCR. The paper's data handling went like this. Within the assay, amplification of reference gene primers was used to estimate how many nucleated cells each sample contained. To quantify the absolute abundance of each unique TCRbeta CDR3 rearrangement, sequence reads were collapsed and filtered. For each sample, productive Simpson clonality was calculated as the square root of Simpson's diversity index across productive rearrangements. TCRdb mirrors the immuneACCESS table, restricted to in-frame sequences. Some clones are absent from its copies; in checked studies, under half trace to an unresolved V gene, and the reason for the others is unknown. The V and J calls and the clone size are those of that table, but D and trimming were determined from the DNA. Counted in this sample were 150,000 or so clones; about 83% of them appeared once. In total, the top ten clones hold 3.6% of the sample.

Rearrangement joined TRBV4-2 to TRBJ1-6; the D segment could be TRBD1, given 6 matching bases. Sequences were obtained from PBMCs or T cells enriched from blood (not recorded which). This sequence originates from a woman between 50 and 59 years old in a cohort exposed to, infected with or recovered from COVID-19 (not recorded which). The CDR3 is CASSETGYGSPLHF. The nucleotide sequence is given as TGTGCCAGCAGCGAAACAGGGTACGGTTCACCCCTCCACTTT.